This T cell receptor (beta chain) is from a study of blood T cell repertoires in COVID-19. The authors' processing: The authors estimated nucleated cell counts from reference gene primer amplification. Profiling relied on immunoSEQ multiplex PCR, and the TCRdb table lists in-frame clones only, not all of them. V and J calls plus clone size are reproduced from that table; the DNA served to infer D and trimming. The sample holds fewer than 70,000 clones; about 78% are singletons and the top ten take around 5%. Remarks on this clone: At one end, the junction sequence differs from germline, possibly due to a read error.

The CDR3 runs 16 residues. CDR1 and CDR2 from the germline V gene are MGHRA and YSYEKL. This clonotype originated in a human donor in a cohort sampled during active COVID-19. The gene calls are TRBV4-1 and TRBJ1-5; 9 bases agree with TRBD1. Sequences were obtained from peripheral blood. The CDR3 region is CASSEDGTGRNQPQHF. DNA for the CDR3: TGCGCCAGCAGCGAAGACGGGACAGGGAGGAATCAGCCCCAGCATTTT.